A selection of T cell receptor beta chains follows, all from one sample in a study of cytomegalovirus exposure and HLA in healthy donors. The table came from immunoSEQ multiplex PCR; TCRdb's copy has only in-frame clones and leaves some out. The table lists 150,000 to 200,000 clones, approximately 85% of them singletons, with about 1.5% in the top ten. The sample consisted of PBMCs. These receptors were taken from a woman aged 18 to 35 in good health and CMV-seronegative. Each CDR3 is given with its conserved first and last residue. The order of the fields is D gene, V gene, CDR3 length, clone size, J gene, CDR3 protein, CDR3 DNA. The D gene is left open where the match is weak. Only some rows state a clone size, as once, few, many or a class for expanded clones.

.,TRBV5-1,19,once,TRBJ2-6,CASSLESGRGKTGANVLTF,TGCGCCAGCAGCTTGGAAAGTGGCAGGGGTAAAACTGGGGCCAACGTCCTGACTTTC
.,TRBV14,16,.,TRBJ2-1,CASSQEGVNSYNEQFF,TGTGCCAGCAGCCAAGAAGGGGTAAATTCCTACAATGAGCAGTTCTTC
TRBD1,TRBV6-1,15,.,TRBJ1-1,CASRSLGTGHTEAFF,TGTGCCAGCAGATCCCTAGGGACAGGGCACACTGAAGCTTTCTTT
TRBD1,TRBV11-1,17,.,TRBJ2-1,CASSSTRLTGDYNEQFF,TGTGCCAGCAGCTCCACCCGCCTGACAGGGGACTACAATGAGCAGTTCTTC
.,TRBV27,14,few,TRBJ2-1,CASSSPIRQTRVFF,TGTGCCAGCAGTTCCCCAATTCGACAGACAAGGGTGTTCTTC
.,TRBV4-2,15,.,TRBJ2-7,CASSQGDSESYEQYF,TGTGCCAGCAGCCAAGGTGACAGTGAGTCCTACGAGCAGTACTTC
.,TRBV7-9,12,.,TRBJ2-7,CASSSTLGEQYF,TGTGCCAGCAGCTCGACCCTAGGAGAGCAGTACTTC
.,TRBV7-2,15,.,TRBJ1-5,CASSLADSYNQPQHF,TGTGCCAGCAGCTTAGCCGACAGTTACAATCAGCCCCAGCATTTT
TRBD1,TRBV6-5,15,.,TRBJ2-2,CASSYSTGGGGELFF,TGTGCCAGCAGTTACTCAACAGGGGGCGGGGGGGAGCTGTTTTTT
TRBD2,TRBV11-2,16,.,TRBJ2-3,CASSRGLAGGADTQYF,TGTGCCAGCAGCAGGGGACTAGCGGGAGGGGCAGATACGCAGTATTTT
TRBD1,TRBV27,14,.,TRBJ1-2,CASSNTGTGFGYTF,TGTGCCAGCAGTAATACCGGGACAGGATTTGGCTACACCTTC
TRBD1,TRBV6-1,15,.,TRBJ1-4,CASSEGGTGYEKLFF,TGTGCCAGCAGTGAAGGAGGGACAGGGTATGAAAAACTGTTTTTT
TRBD2,TRBV5-6,16,.,TRBJ2-5,CASSLLAGSPKETQYF,TGTGCCAGCAGCTTACTAGCGGGGAGCCCTAAAGAGACCCAGTACTTC